The rows below give T cell receptor beta chains drawn from one sample of a study of blood T cell repertoires in COVID-19. TCRdb keeps only in-frame clones here, not all; method: immunoSEQ multiplex PCR. The sample has 200,000 or so clones, about 84% seen once. The sequenced sample consisted of PBMCs or T cells enriched from blood (not recorded which). These receptors were obtained from a woman between 35 and 50 years old with acute COVID-19. The CDR3 runs from the conserved cysteine through the conserved F or W. D genes are given only for firm matches. Not every row has a clone size; where given, it reads once, few, many or a size class.

abundance | d_gene | j_gene | v_gene | len | CDR3nt | CDR3aa
few | TRBD2 | TRBJ2-7 | TRBV2 | 15 | TGTGCCAGCAGGTGGACTAGCGGGAGAGGGTACGAGCAGTACTTC | CASRWTSGRGYEQYF
- | TRBD1 | TRBJ2-7 | TRBV29-1 | 13 | TGCAGCGTTACCCCGGGACAGTACTACGAGCAGTACTTC | CSVTPGQYYEQYF
- | TRBD1 | TRBJ2-7 | TRBV9 | 16 | TGTGCCAGCAGCGTAACGACCGGGACAGGGGTGTACGAGCAGTACTTC | CASSVTTGTGVYEQYF
- | - | TRBJ1-2 | TRBV4-1 | 15 | TGCGCCAGCAGCCAAGTGTCGGGGGGCGAGAAGGGCTACACCTTC | CASSQVSGGEKGYTF
- | TRBD1 | TRBJ1-6 | TRBV2 | 15 | TGTGCCAGCAGTGAACCCCGGGACAGTGCTTCACCCCTCCACTTT | CASSEPRDSASPLHF
- | - | TRBJ1-4 | TRBV19 | 18 | TGTGCCAGTAGTCTCACCGGTGGGCCTCTCTCAACTAATGAAAAACTGTTTTTT | CASSLTGGPLSTNEKLFF
- | TRBD1 | TRBJ1-1 | TRBV28 | 15 | TGTGCCAGCAGTTCCCCAGGGGGAGTTTTGACTGAAGCTTTCTTT | CASSSPGGVLTEAFF
- | - | TRBJ1-5 | TRBV9 | 15 | TGTGCCAGCAGCGTCCAGGGATCGGCTAATCAGCCCCAGCATTTT | CASSVQGSANQPQHF
once | - | TRBJ1-6 | TRBV11-2 | 15 | TGTGCCAGCAGCTTTGGACAGAGAGCTAATTCACCCCTCCACTTT | CASSFGQRANSPLHF
- | - | TRBJ1-3 | TRBV13 | 14 | TGTGCCAGCAGCTTAAGGGGGACGGCAAACACCATATATTTT | CASSLRGTANTIYF
- | - | TRBJ1-6 | TRBV11-2 | 14 | TGTGCCAGCAGCTTAGATCGGGGAAATTCACCCCTCCACTTT | CASSLDRGNSPLHF
- | - | TRBJ2-2 | TRBV9 | 15 | TGTGCCAGCAGCGTAGGTCAGTTTGACACCGGGGAGCTGTTTTTT | CASSVGQFDTGELFF
few | - | TRBJ1-2 | TRBV29-1 | 13 | TGCAGCGTTCGAGGCAGGGAGGGCTATGGCTACACCTTC | CSVRGREGYGYTF
- | TRBD2 | TRBJ2-1 | TRBV28 | 19 | TGTGCCAGCAGTATTGGACTAGCGGGGGGCCCGAGCTCCTACAATGAGCAGTTCTTC | CASSIGLAGGPSSYNEQFF